Listed below are T cell receptor beta chains from one sample, sequenced in a study of blood T cells in healthy people across ages. From the 5' RACE reads, TCRdb called clonotypes with MiXCR, one entry per CDR3 protein. Among 780,000 or so distinct CDR3 sequences, just over 55% were seen once, and the ten largest hold roughly 25%. Sequences were obtained from blood. These TCRs come from a man aged 40-49 years in good health. Both conserved end residues are part of each CDR3. Each record gives: D gene, V gene, J gene, clone size, CDR3 protein, CDR3 DNA. A D gene is named only where the DNA matches it firmly. Size is stated for part of the rows, as once, few or many counts, or as a class when the clone is expanded.

d_gene: NA
v_gene: TRBV12-3/TRBV12-4
j_gene: TRBJ1-2
abundance: many
CDR3aa: CASSPDSNYGYTF
CDR3nt: TGTGCCAGCAGTCCCGACAGCAACTATGGCTACACCTTC

d_gene: NA
v_gene: TRBV27
j_gene: TRBJ1-4
abundance: NA
CDR3aa: CASSRETPGSTNEKLFF
CDR3nt: TGTGCCAGCAGCCGGGAGACGCCTGGATCAACTAATGAAAAACTGTTTTTT

d_gene: NA
v_gene: TRBV29-1
j_gene: TRBJ1-2
abundance: few
CDR3aa: CSVVGGGTYGYTF
CDR3nt: TGCAGCGTTGTCGGGGGAGGGACCTATGGCTACACCTTC

d_gene: NA
v_gene: TRBV7-2
j_gene: TRBJ2-1
abundance: NA
CDR3aa: CASSLVGGAFNEQFF
CDR3nt: TGTGCCAGCAGCTTAGTGGGGGGCGCCTTTAATGAGCAGTTCTTC

d_gene: NA
v_gene: TRBV29-1
j_gene: TRBJ1-2
abundance: NA
CDR3aa: CSAPDGLHSYGYTF
CDR3nt: TGCAGCGCCCCCGACGGCCTCCATTCCTATGGCTACACCTTC

d_gene: NA
v_gene: TRBV30
j_gene: TRBJ1-5
abundance: NA
CDR3aa: CAWSGGIDQPQHF
CDR3nt: TGTGCCTGGAGTGGGGGTATCGATCAGCCCCAGCATTTT

d_gene: NA
v_gene: TRBV20-1
j_gene: TRBJ2-7
abundance: few
CDR3aa: CSARNPQETYEQYF
CDR3nt: TGCAGTGCTAGAAACCCCCAGGAGACCTACGAGCAGTACTTC

d_gene: NA
v_gene: TRBV5-1
j_gene: TRBJ2-1
abundance: NA
CDR3aa: CASKSSSSYNEQFF
CDR3nt: TGCGCCAGCAAAAGCTCCTCTTCCTACAATGAGCAGTTCTTC

d_gene: NA
v_gene: TRBV2
j_gene: TRBJ2-2
abundance: NA
CDR3aa: CASSLDNTGELFF
CDR3nt: TGTGCCAGCAGCCTGGACAACACCGGGGAGCTGTTTTTT

d_gene: TRBD2
v_gene: TRBV20-1
j_gene: TRBJ2-1
abundance: NA
CDR3aa: CSAIRLAGGHEQFF
CDR3nt: TGCAGTGCCATCCGACTAGCGGGGGGCCATGAGCAGTTCTTC

d_gene: TRBD2
v_gene: TRBV5-4
j_gene: TRBJ2-5
abundance: NA
CDR3aa: CASRAGASGPKETQYF
CDR3nt: TGTGCCAGCAGAGCGGGGGCTAGCGGTCCCAAAGAGACCCAGTACTTC

d_gene: TRBD1
v_gene: TRBV27
j_gene: TRBJ1-6
abundance: NA
CDR3aa: CASSYRGDNSPLHF
CDR3nt: TGTGCCAGCAGTTACAGGGGAGATAATTCACCCCTCCACTTT

d_gene: NA
v_gene: TRBV4-3
j_gene: TRBJ2-5
abundance: few
CDR3aa: CASSQDRYAETQYF
CDR3nt: TGCGCCAGCAGCCAAGATCGGTACGCGGAGACCCAGTACTTC

d_gene: NA
v_gene: TRBV21-1
j_gene: TRBJ1-5
abundance: NA
CDR3aa: CASSKPKQGAKITYSNQPQHF
CDR3nt: TGTGCCAGCAGCAAGCCTAAACAGGGCGCCAAAATCACTTATAGCAATCAGCCCCAGCATTTT

d_gene: NA
v_gene: TRBV20-1
j_gene: TRBJ2-5
abundance: NA
CDR3aa: CSAVDGGETQYF
CDR3nt: TGCAGTGCCGTAGATGGGGGGGAGACCCAGTACTTC

d_gene: TRBD2
v_gene: TRBV6-2/TRBV6-3
j_gene: TRBJ2-7
abundance: NA
CDR3aa: CASRTSGASYNEQYF
CDR3nt: TGTGCCAGCAGGACCAGCGGGGCTTCCTACAATGAGCAGTACTTC

d_gene: NA
v_gene: TRBV25-1
j_gene: TRBJ2-2
abundance: NA
CDR3aa: CASSEFSVTGELFF
CDR3nt: TGTGCCAGCAGTGAATTTTCAGTCACCGGGGAGCTGTTTTTT

d_gene: TRBD1
v_gene: TRBV28
j_gene: TRBJ1-2
abundance: once
CDR3aa: CASRPGTGGLRGYTF
CDR3nt: TGTGCCAGCCGTCCGGGGACAGGGGGTTTGCGTGGCTACACCTTC

d_gene: TRBD1
v_gene: TRBV6-1
j_gene: TRBJ2-3
abundance: few
CDR3aa: CASSELPPDRVLTDTQYF
CDR3nt: TGTGCCAGCAGTGAACTCCCTCCTGACAGGGTCCTCACAGATACGCAGTATTTT

d_gene: TRBD2
v_gene: TRBV7-2
j_gene: TRBJ2-1
abundance: few
CDR3aa: CASSPGLARHNEQFF
CDR3nt: TGTGCCAGCAGCCCCGGACTAGCTCGGCACAATGAGCAGTTCTTC

d_gene: TRBD1
v_gene: TRBV28
j_gene: TRBJ2-7
abundance: NA
CDR3aa: CASSFWDRDEQYF
CDR3nt: TGTGCCAGCAGTTTCTGGGACAGGGACGAGCAGTACTTC

d_gene: NA
v_gene: TRBV7-2
j_gene: TRBJ2-1
abundance: NA
CDR3aa: CASSTTSRGHEQFF
CDR3nt: TGTGCCAGCAGCACCACGAGTCGGGGCCATGAGCAGTTCTTC

d_gene: NA
v_gene: TRBV24-1
j_gene: TRBJ2-1
abundance: NA
CDR3aa: CATSDSQGKLWSYNEQFF
CDR3nt: TGTGCCACCAGTGATTCACAGGGAAAATTGTGGTCCTACAATGAGCAGTTCTTC

d_gene: NA
v_gene: TRBV6-5
j_gene: TRBJ2-1
abundance: NA
CDR3aa: CATKVPGLSYNEQFF
CDR3nt: TGTGCCACCAAGGTACCAGGACTATCCTACAATGAGCAGTTCTTC

d_gene: NA
v_gene: TRBV2
j_gene: TRBJ2-7
abundance: NA
CDR3aa: CASLVGEALYYEQYF
CDR3nt: TGTGCCAGCTTGGTGGGGGAGGCATTATACTACGAGCAGTACTTC

d_gene: NA
v_gene: TRBV27
j_gene: TRBJ2-7
abundance: few
CDR3aa: CASSWQGSCEQYF
CDR3nt: TGTGCCAGCAGTTGGCAGGGAAGTTGCGAGCAGTACTTC

d_gene: TRBD2
v_gene: TRBV20-1
j_gene: TRBJ2-1
abundance: few
CDR3aa: CSATLTSAGPLGEQFF
CDR3nt: TGCAGTGCTACCCTGACTAGCGCAGGTCCTCTGGGTGAGCAGTTCTTC

d_gene: NA
v_gene: TRBV4-3
j_gene: TRBJ2-3
abundance: once
CDR3aa: CASSQDFTLVGDTQYF
CDR3nt: TGCGCCAGCAGCCAAGATTTTACGCTAGTCGGAGATACGCAGTATTTT

d_gene: TRBD2
v_gene: TRBV3-1
j_gene: TRBJ2-7
abundance: NA
CDR3aa: CASSQGGGRSEQYF
CDR3nt: TGTGCCAGCAGCCAGGGCGGCGGGAGATCCGAGCAGTACTTC

d_gene: NA
v_gene: TRBV7-2
j_gene: TRBJ2-7
abundance: NA
CDR3aa: CASSSQNEQYF
CDR3nt: TGTGCCAGCAGCTCCCAGAACGAGCAGTACTTC

d_gene: NA
v_gene: TRBV12-3/TRBV12-4
j_gene: TRBJ2-3
abundance: NA
CDR3aa: CASSRFGAVTQYF
CDR3nt: TGTGCCAGCAGTAGATTTGGGGCAGTTACGCAGTATTTT

d_gene: TRBD1
v_gene: TRBV27
j_gene: TRBJ1-2
abundance: once
CDR3aa: CASKNAGTGNNYGYTF
CDR3nt: TGTGCCAGCAAAAACGCCGGGACAGGGAATAACTATGGCTACACCTTC

d_gene: NA
v_gene: TRBV25-1
j_gene: TRBJ1-4
abundance: NA
CDR3aa: CASRSRTAATNEKLFF
CDR3nt: TGTGCCAGCCGATCAAGGACGGCGGCAACTAATGAAAAACTGTTTTTT

d_gene: NA
v_gene: TRBV6-6
j_gene: TRBJ1-1
abundance: NA
CDR3aa: CASSPWNTEAFF
CDR3nt: TGTGCCAGCAGCCCTTGGAACACTGAAGCTTTCTTT

d_gene: NA
v_gene: TRBV2
j_gene: TRBJ2-3
abundance: many
CDR3aa: CASSPRGDTDTQYF
CDR3nt: TGTGCCAGCAGTCCCCGCGGGGACACAGATACGCAGTATTTT

d_gene: NA
v_gene: TRBV25-1
j_gene: TRBJ2-7
abundance: few
CDR3aa: CASSEYSQAQYF
CDR3nt: TGTGCCAGCAGTGAATATAGCCAGGCGCAGTACTTC

d_gene: TRBD2
v_gene: TRBV4-3
j_gene: TRBJ2-1
abundance: NA
CDR3aa: CASSQALAGVEQFF
CDR3nt: TGCGCCAGCAGCCAAGCTCTAGCGGGAGTTGAGCAGTTCTTC

d_gene: TRBD2
v_gene: TRBV7-2
j_gene: TRBJ2-7
abundance: few
CDR3aa: CASSSRTSGTTFYEQYF
CDR3nt: TGTGCCAGCAGCTCTCGGACTAGCGGGACCACCTTCTACGAGCAGTACTTC

d_gene: NA
v_gene: TRBV20-1
j_gene: TRBJ2-7
abundance: few
CDR3aa: CSAVSQFWGNPSYEQYF
CDR3nt: TGCAGTGCTGTATCCCAGTTTTGGGGTAACCCTTCCTACGAGCAGTACTTC

d_gene: NA
v_gene: TRBV20-1
j_gene: TRBJ2-7
abundance: NA
CDR3aa: CEAIGAGYYEQYF
CDR3nt: TGCGAGGCAATTGGAGCGGGTTACTACGAGCAGTACTTC

d_gene: TRBD1
v_gene: TRBV6-1
j_gene: TRBJ2-7
abundance: NA
CDR3aa: CASREQGADEQYF
CDR3nt: TGTGCCAGCAGAGAACAGGGGGCTGACGAGCAGTACTTC

d_gene: NA
v_gene: TRBV28
j_gene: TRBJ2-5
abundance: few
CDR3aa: CASSPSSVGPGTQYF
CDR3nt: TGTGCCAGCAGTCCTTCTAGCGTCGGTCCGGGGACCCAGTACTTC

d_gene: NA
v_gene: TRBV24-1
j_gene: TRBJ1-2
abundance: NA
CDR3aa: CATSDAGGGLNYGYTF
CDR3nt: TGTGCCACCAGTGATGCCGGCGGGGGGCTGAACTATGGCTACACCTTC

d_gene: NA
v_gene: TRBV7-3
j_gene: TRBJ2-7
abundance: few
CDR3aa: CASSLKREWAYEQYF
CDR3nt: TGTGCCAGCAGCTTAAAACGGGAGTGGGCCTACGAGCAGTACTTC

d_gene: NA
v_gene: TRBV7-3
j_gene: TRBJ2-7
abundance: NA
CDR3aa: CASSLMPSFEQYF
CDR3nt: TGTGCCAGCAGCTTAATGCCTTCGTTCGAGCAGTACTTC

d_gene: NA
v_gene: TRBV27
j_gene: TRBJ2-1
abundance: few
CDR3aa: CASSLVSSNEQFF
CDR3nt: TGTGCCAGCAGTTTAGTTAGCTCGAATGAGCAGTTCTTC

d_gene: NA
v_gene: TRBV20-1
j_gene: TRBJ2-1
abundance: NA
CDR3aa: CSAHRLAGYNEQFF
CDR3nt: TGCAGTGCTCACCGACTCGCTGGCTACAATGAGCAGTTCTTC

d_gene: TRBD2
v_gene: TRBV20-1
j_gene: TRBJ2-3
abundance: NA
CDR3aa: CSAREGLARTDTQYF
CDR3nt: TGCAGTGCTAGAGAGGGACTAGCTCGCACAGATACGCAGTATTTT

d_gene: TRBD1
v_gene: TRBV6-6
j_gene: TRBJ2-1
abundance: NA
CDR3aa: CASRPRTGVYNEQFF
CDR3nt: TGTGCCAGCAGACCCCGGACAGGAGTTTACAATGAGCAGTTCTTC

d_gene: NA
v_gene: TRBV7-2
j_gene: TRBJ2-7
abundance: few
CDR3aa: CASSTLPGHHEQYF
CDR3nt: TGTGCCAGCAGCACCCTTCCGGGCCACCACGAGCAGTACTTC

d_gene: NA
v_gene: TRBV27
j_gene: TRBJ2-6
abundance: NA
CDR3aa: CASSFWGSYSGANVLTF
CDR3nt: TGTGCCAGCAGTTTCTGGGGCAGCTACTCTGGGGCCAACGTCCTGACTTTC

d_gene: NA
v_gene: TRBV12-3/TRBV12-4
j_gene: TRBJ2-3
abundance: NA
CDR3aa: CASSPKPTGTYTDTQYF
CDR3nt: TGTGCCAGCAGTCCAAAACCAACAGGGACCTACACAGATACGCAGTATTTT

d_gene: TRBD2
v_gene: TRBV20-1
j_gene: TRBJ2-5
abundance: NA
CDR3aa: CSAYGLAGETQYF
CDR3nt: TGCAGTGCTTACGGGCTAGCGGGGGAGACCCAGTACTTC

d_gene: TRBD2
v_gene: TRBV6-2/TRBV6-3
j_gene: TRBJ2-7
abundance: many
CDR3aa: CASGIGRAREQYF
CDR3nt: TGTGCCAGCGGAATCGGGAGGGCCAGGGAGCAGTACTTC

d_gene: TRBD2
v_gene: TRBV27
j_gene: TRBJ2-3
abundance: NA
CDR3aa: CASSLRLAGGPSRTDTQYF
CDR3nt: TGTGCCAGCAGTTTAAGGCTAGCGGGAGGGCCTTCTCGCACAGATACGCAGTATTTT

d_gene: NA
v_gene: TRBV6-1
j_gene: TRBJ2-1
abundance: NA
CDR3aa: CASRPGGLNEQFF
CDR3nt: TGTGCCAGCAGGCCGGGGGGCCTAAATGAGCAGTTCTTC

d_gene: NA
v_gene: TRBV29-1
j_gene: TRBJ1-1
abundance: once
CDR3aa: CSVGGIGGAWMNTEAFF
CDR3nt: TGCAGCGTTGGGGGAATCGGGGGGGCTTGGATGAACACTGAAGCTTTCTTT

d_gene: TRBD1
v_gene: TRBV7-2
j_gene: TRBJ1-1
abundance: NA
CDR3aa: CASSFRQGHTEAFF
CDR3nt: TGTGCCAGCAGCTTTCGACAGGGTCACACTGAAGCTTTCTTT

d_gene: NA
v_gene: TRBV2
j_gene: TRBJ2-3
abundance: NA
CDR3aa: CASGTDASTDTQYF
CDR3nt: TGTGCCAGCGGAACAGACGCTAGCACAGATACGCAGTATTTT